What follows is one T cell receptor beta chain and its context. Its antigen is as yet unknown. The sample originates from a study of T-cell memory formation after mild COVID-19. Study details: TCR clustering was largely donor specific. Overall study findings and caveats: The finding that pre-infection memory included some responding clones suggested that cross-reactive memory joined. CD8+ contracting clones occupied EMRA, while CD4+ ones occupied mainly CM and EM.

This CDR3 contains 17 residues. In TCRdb, the 5' RACE reads were re-called with MiXCR into one record per CDR3 protein. The sample shows roughly 170,000 distinct CDR3 sequences, around a fifth of them seen only once. The chain recombines TRBV21-1 with TRBJ2-3; the table gives TRBD2 as D, unverified against the DNA. TRBV21-1 is flagged as a pseudogene. The TCR comes from an adult woman who had mild COVID-19 (a few samples of this study predate the infection). Cell type and time point are not known. Source material: PBMCs or a T cell subset sorted from them (not recorded which). The CDR3 loop is CASSKEKRGGSGDTQYF. For the CDR3, the DNA is TGTGCCAGCAGCAAAGAGAAGCGGGGGGGTTCGGGAGATACGCAGTATTTT.